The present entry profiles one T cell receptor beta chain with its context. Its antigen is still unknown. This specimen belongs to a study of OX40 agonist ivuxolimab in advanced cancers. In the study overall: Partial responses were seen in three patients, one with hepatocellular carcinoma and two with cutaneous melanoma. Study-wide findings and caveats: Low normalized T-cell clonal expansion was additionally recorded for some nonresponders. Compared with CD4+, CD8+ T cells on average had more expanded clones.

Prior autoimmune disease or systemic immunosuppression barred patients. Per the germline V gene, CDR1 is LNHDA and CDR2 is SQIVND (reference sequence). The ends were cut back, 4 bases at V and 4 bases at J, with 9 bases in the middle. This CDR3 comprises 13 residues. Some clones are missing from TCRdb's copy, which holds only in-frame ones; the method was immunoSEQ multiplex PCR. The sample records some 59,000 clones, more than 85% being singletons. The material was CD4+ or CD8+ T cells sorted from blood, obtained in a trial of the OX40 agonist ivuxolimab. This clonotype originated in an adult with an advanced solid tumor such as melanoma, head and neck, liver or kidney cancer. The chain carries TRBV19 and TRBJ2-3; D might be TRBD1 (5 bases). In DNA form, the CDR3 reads TGTGCCAGTAGTACTTCAGGGCCAGATACGCAGTATTTT. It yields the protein CASSTSGPDTQYF. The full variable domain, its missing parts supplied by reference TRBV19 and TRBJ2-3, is DGGITQSPKYLFRKEGQNVTLSCEQNLNHDAMYWYRQDPGQGLRLIYYSQIVNDFQKGDIAEGYSVSREKKESFPLTVTSAQKNPTAFYLCASSTSGPDTQYFGPGTRLTVL.